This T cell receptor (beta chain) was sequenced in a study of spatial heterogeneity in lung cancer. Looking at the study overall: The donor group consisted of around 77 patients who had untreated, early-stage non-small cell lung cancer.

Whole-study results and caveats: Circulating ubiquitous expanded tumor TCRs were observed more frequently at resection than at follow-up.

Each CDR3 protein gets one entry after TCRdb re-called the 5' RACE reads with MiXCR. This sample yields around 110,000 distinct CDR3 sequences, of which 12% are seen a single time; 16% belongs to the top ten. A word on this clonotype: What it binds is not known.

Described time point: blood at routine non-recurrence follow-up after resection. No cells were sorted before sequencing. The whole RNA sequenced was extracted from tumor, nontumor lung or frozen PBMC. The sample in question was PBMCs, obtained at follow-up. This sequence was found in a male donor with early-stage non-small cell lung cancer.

This CDR3 is CASSQPPEPGELFF. In nucleotides, the CDR3 is TGTGCCAGCAGCCAACCCCCAGAGCCCGGGGAGCTGTTTTTT. This sequence joins TRBV7-9 and TRBJ2-2; D not resolved. The CDR3 has 14 residues. Germline lookup yields CDR1 SEHNR and CDR2 FQNEAQ (reference sequence). V was trimmed by 5 bases and J by 6 bases, leaving 13 bases between them. The full variable domain, rest sourced from reference TRBV7-9 and TRBJ2-2, is DTGVSQNPRHKITKRGQNVTFRCDPISEHNRLYWYRQTLGQGPEFLTYFQNEAQLEKSRLLSDRFSAERPKGSFSTLEIQRTEQGDSAMYLCASSQPPEPGELFFGEGSRLTVL.